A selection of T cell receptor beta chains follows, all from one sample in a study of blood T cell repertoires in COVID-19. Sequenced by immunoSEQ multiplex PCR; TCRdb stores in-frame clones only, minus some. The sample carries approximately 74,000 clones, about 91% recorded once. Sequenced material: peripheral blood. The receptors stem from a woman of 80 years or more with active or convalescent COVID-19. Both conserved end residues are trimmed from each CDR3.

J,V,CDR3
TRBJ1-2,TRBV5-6,ASSTGGNGYT
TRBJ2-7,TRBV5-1,ASSDPGQPYEQY
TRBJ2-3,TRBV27,ASSIAGRSQY
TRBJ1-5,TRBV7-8,ASSISGGNQPQH
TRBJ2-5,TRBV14,ASSQVGASKETQY
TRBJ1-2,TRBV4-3,ASSQRTGVNYGYT
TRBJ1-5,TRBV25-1,ASSDGTVSNQPQH
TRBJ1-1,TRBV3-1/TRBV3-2,ASRHSGGAGTEAF
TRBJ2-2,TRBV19,ASRRTGGGTGELF
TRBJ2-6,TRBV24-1,ATSEGQGTPGANVLT
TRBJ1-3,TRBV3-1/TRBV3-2,ASSQDILSGNTIY
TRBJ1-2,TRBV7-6,ASSFLGHLTNYGYT
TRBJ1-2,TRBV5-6,ASTPTGSSSYGYT
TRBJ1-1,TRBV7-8,ASSLEQDGTEAF
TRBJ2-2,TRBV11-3,ASSLGRGSTGELF
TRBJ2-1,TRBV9,ASIRPRLAGSYNEQF
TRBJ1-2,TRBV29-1,SVERQDLIQRYGYT
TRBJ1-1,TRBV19,ASLVRDRGSEAF
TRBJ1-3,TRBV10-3,AISESGLSGNTIY
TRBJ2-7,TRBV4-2,ASSQGEREGDEQY
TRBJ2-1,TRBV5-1,ASSWRPGTASSYNEQF
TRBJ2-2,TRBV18,ASSPAGGSNTGELF
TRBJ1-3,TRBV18,ASSPRSGSGNTIY
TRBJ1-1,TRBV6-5,ASRPNRGPNTEAF
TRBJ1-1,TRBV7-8,ASTSFLAGGTEAF
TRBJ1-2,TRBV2,ASSAQGGYGYT
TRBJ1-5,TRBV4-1,ASSQDKADLASNQPQH
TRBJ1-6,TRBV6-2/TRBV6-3,ASSSWDSANNSPLH
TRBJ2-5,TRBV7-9,ASSSRPGQGSETQY
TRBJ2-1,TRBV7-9,ASSPYNEQF
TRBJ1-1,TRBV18,ASVRQNTEAF
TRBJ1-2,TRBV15,ATSRVKDTFNYGYT
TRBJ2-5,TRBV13,ASSLAQGRETQY
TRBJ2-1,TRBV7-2,ASSVLAGISYNEQF
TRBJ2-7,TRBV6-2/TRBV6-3,ASSYGTSGSFDEQY